A single sample is the source of the 31 T cell receptor beta chains below, sequenced in a study of blood T cells in healthy people across ages. Next came a second PCR, run for roughly 6 to 11 cycles, which used a sample-barcoded 5' primer along with a J-beta primer mix. MiXCR, run by TCRdb on the 5' RACE reads, gives a single entry per CDR3 protein. The sample lists some 730,000 distinct CDR3 sequences; approximately 22% were seen once. The sample comprised blood. The receptors stem from a man in his 70s in good health.

This clonotype was counted between two and nine times. V usage is TRBV7-3 and J usage is TRBJ2-1; D call uncertain. The V end was cut by 11 bases, the J end by 9 bases, with 11 bases between. Looked up from germline, CDR1 is SGHTA and CDR2 is FQGTGA. The CDR3 is 10 residues long. CDR3 nucleotides: TGTGCCCGCCCGGCCCGTGAGCAGTTCTTC. This gives the protein CARPAREQFF.

J is TRBJ2-5 and V is TRBV29-1; D may match TRBD1 or TRBD2 (6 bases each). This CDR3 has 15 amino acids. Germline values: CDR1 SQVTM, CDR2 ANQGSEA. The V end lost 3 bases, the J end lost 0 bases, and 14 bases lay between the germline ends. CDR3 in amino acids: CSVDQGGTYQETQYF. CDR3 DNA: TGCAGCGTTGATCAAGGGGGGACGTACCAAGAGACCCAGTACTTC.

A remark on this clonotype: One end of the junction varies from germline; a read error may be responsible. The chain is built from TRBV14 and TRBJ1-1, with a tentative D call TRBD1 (5 bases). CDR3 size: 17 residues. Germline CDR1 reads SGHDN; CDR2 reads FVKESK. In DNA form, the CDR3 reads TGTACCAGCAGCCAAGTATATTTGAGGGGCGGGCACACTGAAGCTTTCTTT. This codes for CTSSQVYLRGGHTEAFF.

This clonotype showed up many times. The CDR3 region has the DNA TGTGCCAGCAGCTTAGGCAGGGACTACGAGCAGTACTTC. Translation gives CASSLGRDYEQYF. The chain is built from TRBV7-2 and TRBJ2-7; D might be TRBD1 (5 bases). Between the trimmed V and J ends, which lost 1 base and 3 bases, there was a span of 7 bases. The CDR3 has 13 amino acids. CDR1 and CDR2 (germline): SGHTA, FQGNSA.

This clonotype turned up a few times. The rearrangement uses TRBV4-3 and TRBJ2-4, with TRBD1 identical over 9 bases. V trimming: 3 bases; J trimming: 5 bases; junction bases outside the gene matches: 8. The CDR3 sequence is 16 residues long. From germline, CDR1 is LGHNA and CDR2 YSLEER. The chain's CDR3 is CASSQGQGTAQNIQYF. The CDR3 region has the DNA TGCGCCAGCAGCCAGGGACAGGGAACGGCTCAAAACATTCAGTACTTC.

This clonotype has a handful of counts. The J gene is TRBJ2-4, the V gene TRBV9; TRBD2 aligns across 14 bases. Trimming cost V 3 bases and J 0 bases; bases outside gene matches: 5. The CDR3 is 18 amino acids. Germline V gene lookup returns CDR1 SGDLS and CDR2 YYNGEE. The CDR3 loop reads CASSAGTSGGIAKNIQYF. The CDR3 bases are TGTGCCAGCAGCGCCGGGACTAGCGGGGGTATAGCCAAAAACATTCAGTACTTC.

A few counts support this clonotype. This chain joins TRBV20-1 and TRBJ1-3; D unclear. V lost 1 base and J lost 0, with 10 bases in between. This CDR3 spans 15 amino acids. Germline V gene data show CDR1 as DFQATT and CDR2 as SNEGSKA (reference sequence). In nucleotides, the CDR3 is TGCAGTGCTAGAGCTGGCCCTAACTCTGGAAACACCATATATTTT. As protein: CSARAGPNSGNTIYF.

The CDR3 here is CASSKARQERRWEQYF. CDR3 coding DNA: TGTGCCAGCAGCAAAGCGCGACAGGAACGGAGGTGGGAGCAGTACTTC. The V call is TRBV21-1, the J call TRBJ2-1; the table's D call, TRBD1, was not checked against the DNA. The DNA end lines up better with TRBJ2-7; the J call may be wrong. TRBV21-1 is listed as a pseudogene. The CDR3 is 16 amino acids.

The sample holds a few counts of this clonotype. This chain uses TRBV19 with TRBJ1-2; weak D call: TRBD1 (5 bases). Per the germline V gene, CDR1 is LNHDA and CDR2 is SQIVND (reference sequence). V was cut by 5 bases and J by 7 bases, with 23 bases left in between. This CDR3 is 16 amino acids long. CDR3 nucleotides: TGTGCCAGTAGTCAACCCGTCGGAGTGACAGCAGGTGGCTACACCTTC. Its protein product is CASSQPVGVTAGGYTF.

The chain is built from TRBV3-1 and TRBJ1-2, with D tentatively TRBD1 (5 bases). Looked up from germline, CDR1 is LGHDT and CDR2 is YNNKEL (reference sequence). V dropped 4 bases and J dropped 5 bases, with 14 bases sitting between them. This CDR3 has 14 residues. The CDR3 DNA reads TGTGCCAGCAGCCCCCGGGTAGGGGATTATGGCTACACCTTC. Protein product: CASSPRVGDYGYTF.

The J gene is TRBJ2-5, the V gene TRBV4-1; TRBD2 matches 7 bases. The DNA end lines up better with TRBJ2-7; the J call may be wrong. Germline values: CDR1 MGHRA, CDR2 YSYEKL. The length of the CDR3 is 16 residues. Here the CDR3 reads CASSQDASGPSCEQYV. CDR3 DNA: TGCGCCAGCAGCCAAGATGCTAGCGGACCATCCTGCGAGCAGTACGTC.

About this clonotype: This may be a read error, as it is one base from a much larger clone. This chain joins TRBV12-3 or TRBV12-4 and TRBJ1-2, with no clear D. This CDR3 spans 12 amino acids. The CDR3 DNA sequence: TGTGCCAGCAGTATCGACACCTATCGCTACACCTTC. Translated, it gives CASSIDTYRYTF.

V is TRBV6-5 and J is TRBJ2-3, with TRBD2 identical over 12 bases. With V trimmed by 5 bases and J by 7 bases, 4 bases remained unmatched. CDR3 length equals 14 residues. Germline CDR1 and CDR2: MNHEY and SVGAGI. The CDR3 sequence: CASSRLAGANTQYF. The CDR3 region has the DNA TGTGCCAGCAGTCGACTAGCGGGGGCGAATACGCAGTATTTT.

The chain recombines TRBV29-1 with TRBJ2-4; 14 bases align to TRBD2. Trimming at V came to 7 bases and at J to 13 bases, leaving 9 bases not matched to a gene. The CDR3 contains 13 residues. Germline CDR1 is SQVTM and CDR2 is ANQGSEA. This chain's CDR3 is CSAEGTSGGHQYF. Here the CDR3 DNA reads TGCAGCGCCGAAGGGACTAGCGGGGGCCACCAGTACTTC.

This clonotype was seen a few times. This chain connects TRBV10-3 to TRBJ2-7; a possible D gene is TRBD2 (6 bases). The CDR3 spans 14 residues. The V end was cut by 0 bases, the J end by 6 bases, with 12 bases between. Germline V gene sequence: CDR1 ENHRY, CDR2 SYGVKD. This CDR3 is CAISESPGEGEQYV. The CDR3 DNA reads TGTGCCATCAGTGAGTCTCCGGGAGAAGGCGAGCAGTACGTC.

V and J are TRBV19 and TRBJ1-5, with D possibly TRBD1 on 5 matching bases. Trimming took off 5 bases at V and 1 base at J, with 9 bases between the two ends. The CDR3 contains 14 residues. The V gene's germline CDR1 is LNHDA and CDR2 SQIVND (reference sequence). CDR3 residues: CASSAQVSNQPQHF. In nucleotides, the CDR3 is TGTGCCAGTAGTGCACAGGTAAGCAATCAGCCCCAGCATTTT.

This clonotype was seen only a few times. The chain has TRBV7-7 and TRBJ2-2; 9 positions agree with TRBD1. Looked up from germline, CDR1 is SSHAT and CDR2 is FNYEAQ (reference sequence). CDR3 size: 16 residues. With 5 bases clipped from V and 1 base from J, the junction kept 5 bases outside the gene matches. CDR3 nucleotide sequence: TGTGCCAGCAGCGCACAGGGGGCGCGGAACACCGGGGAGCTGTTTTTT. Protein sequence: CASSAQGARNTGELFF.

V and J are TRBV9 and TRBJ1-2; D is unresolved. The CDR3 length is 13 residues. Germline assignment: CDR1 SGDLS and CDR2 YYNGEE. The V end lost 0 bases, the J end lost 5 bases, and 8 bases lay between the germline ends. In DNA, the CDR3 is TGTGCCAGCAGCGTAGTCCCGGAATATGGCTACACCTTC. It specifies CASSVVPEYGYTF.

V and J are TRBV20-1 and TRBJ1-5; D is uncertain. The V end lost 3 bases, the J end lost 4 bases, and 7 bases lay between the germline ends. This CDR3 has 12 residues. Germline-derived CDR1 and CDR2 are DFQATT and SNEGSKA (reference sequence). Here the CDR3 DNA reads TGCAGTGCTAGGCAGTTAAATCAGCCCCAGCATTTT. Translated: CSARQLNQPQHF.

The chain links TRBV2 to TRBJ2-5; TRBD1 matches 9 bases. V shed 1 base and J 7 bases; nucleotides not matched to a gene: 4. Germline CDR1 reads SNHLY; CDR2 reads FYNNEI. The CDR3 is 14 amino acids. CDR3 amino acids: CASSEGTGVATQYF. DNA of the CDR3: TGTGCCAGCAGTGAAGGGACAGGGGTAGCGACCCAGTACTTC.

The gene calls are TRBV20-1 and TRBJ1-1; tentatively, D is TRBD1 (5 bases). This CDR3 is 15 amino acids long. Trimming stripped 5 bases from V and 0 bases from J, with 16 bases between. The germline CDR1 and CDR2 sequences are DFQATT and SNEGSKA (reference sequence). The CDR3 spells CSASQSTVMNTEAFF. CDR3 DNA: TGCAGTGCTTCTCAGTCGACAGTCATGAACACTGAAGCTTTCTTT.

This clonotype was seen more than once but under ten times. V gene TRBV29-1 combines with J gene TRBJ1-1; D remains unclear. The V and J ends lost 2 bases and 0 bases respectively, with 7 bases between them. Germline V CDR1 and CDR2: SQVTM, ANQGSEA. The CDR3 has 13 residues. CDR3 nucleotides: TGCAGCGTTGAAAACGGCATGAACACTGAAGCTTTCTTT. This sequence encodes CSVENGMNTEAFF.

The table lists this clonotype with a few counts. The chain couples TRBV13 to TRBJ1-1; the D gene is possibly TRBD1 (6 bases). CDR1 PRHDT and CDR2 FYEKMQ come from the germline V gene (reference sequence). This CDR3 contains 15 residues. V dropped 0 bases and J dropped 7 bases, with 15 bases sitting between them. The CDR3 bases are TGTGCCAGCAGCTTAGGACAGGGAGGCCCAAGTGAAGCTTTCTTT. Its translation is CASSLGQGGPSEAFF. Full variable domain (missing parts from reference TRBV13 and TRBJ1-1): AAGVIQSPRHLIKEKRETATLKCYPIPRHDTVYWYQQGPGQDPQFLISFYEKMQSDKGSIPDRFSAQQFSDYHSELNMSSLELGDSALYFCASSLGQGGPSEAFFGQGTRLTVV.

The sample holds a few counts of this clonotype. The rearrangement joins TRBV12-3 or TRBV12-4 to TRBJ2-3, with D possibly TRBD2 on 6 matching bases. The CDR3 loop spans 14 amino acids. Between the trimmed V and J ends, which lost 4 bases and 5 bases, there was a span of 13 bases. The CDR3 is CASSSSTGGDTQYF. DNA for the CDR3: TGTGCCAGCAGTTCGTCCACCGGGGGAGATACGCAGTATTTT.

V is TRBV25-1 and J is TRBJ2-1, with TRBD2 as a possible D gene (6 bases). The end of the DNA is better explained by TRBJ2-7, so the J call may be wrong. CDR1 is MGHDK and CDR2 is SYGVNS in the germline V gene. The CDR3 runs to 13 residues. CDR3 in amino acids: CASSERGSYEQYV. CDR3 nucleotide sequence: TGTGCCAGCAGTGAACGGGGGAGCTACGAGCAGTACGTC.

The rearrangement links TRBV15 to TRBJ2-3; D call uncertain. Trimming took 2 bases from V and 2 from J, leaving 2 bases between them. Germline CDR1 and CDR2: LNHNV and YYDKDF (reference sequence). The CDR3 is made up of 12 amino acids. CDR3 in amino acids: CATSRITDTQYF. In DNA form, the CDR3 reads TGTGCCACCAGCAGAATCACAGATACGCAGTATTTT.

This clonotype was seen only a few times. The chain has TRBV12-3 or TRBV12-4 and TRBJ2-1; TRBD2 matches 7 bases. CDR3 length equals 15 residues. With 10 bases clipped from V and 3 bases from J, the junction kept 12 bases outside the gene matches. CDR3 amino acids: CATLKVGDYYNEQFF. The CDR3 DNA reads TGTGCCACCCTGAAGGTCGGGGACTACTACAATGAGCAGTTCTTC.

This clonotype was detected many times. The chain recombines TRBV6-5 with TRBJ2-5, with a tentative D call TRBD2 (6 bases). The CDR3 length is 15 residues. Germline V gene sequence: CDR1 MNHEY, CDR2 SVGAGI. V was shortened by 4 bases and J by 3 bases, with 15 bases between the two germline ends. In nucleotides, the CDR3 is TGTGCCAGCAGTTCCTTCGGGACTGTCGAAGAGACCCAGTACTTC. Protein: CASSSFGTVEETQYF.

This clonotype was found a few times. The chain links TRBV7-9 to TRBJ1-4; 10 bases match TRBD1. J gave up 4 bases and V 4 bases, and 3 bases lay outside the gene matches. From germline, CDR1 is SEHNR and CDR2 FQNEAQ (reference sequence). The CDR3 runs 15 residues. The chain's CDR3 is CASSYWTGGNEKLFF. The CDR3 DNA sequence: TGTGCCAGCAGCTACTGGACAGGGGGTAATGAAAAACTGTTTTTT.

The chain uses TRBV27 and TRBJ2-5; tentatively, D is TRBD1 (5 bases). The DNA end is more similar to TRBJ2-1, so the J call may be wrong. The CDR3 runs to 14 residues. CDR1 is MNHEY, CDR2 SMNVEV, per germline (reference sequence). CDR3 amino acids: CASSLDRINNEQFF. The CDR3 DNA reads as TGTGCCAGCAGTTTAGACAGAATAAACAATGAGCAGTTCTTC.

Comments on this clonotype: A read error may explain this, as a much larger clone is one base away. This chain links TRBV4-3 with TRBJ2-3; TRBD2 is a possible D gene (6 bases). Germline V gene data show CDR1 as LGHNA and CDR2 as YSLEER. Trimming took off 0 bases at V and 4 bases at J, with 11 bases between the two ends. The CDR3 totals 15 residues. The CDR3 protein is CASSQEGLRADTQYF. CDR3 DNA sequence: TGCGCCAGCAGCCAAGAGGGACTGCGCGCAGATACGCAGTATTTT.